A selection of T cell receptor beta chains follows, all from one sample in a study of blood T cell repertoires in COVID-19. The data were produced by immunoSEQ multiplex PCR, yet TCRdb's version contains in-frame clones alone and is incomplete. The data show 200,000 to 250,000 clones, about 86% seen once. The sequenced sample consisted of PBMCs or T cells enriched from blood (not recorded which). These receptors were collected from a woman in her forties or fifties with acute COVID-19. The CDR3 runs from the conserved cysteine through the conserved F or W. The order of the fields is V gene, CDR3 protein.

v_gene: TRBV6-1; CDR3aa: CASSGGLAGGRNEQFF
v_gene: TRBV5-6; CDR3aa: CASSLRTSGSQETQYF
v_gene: TRBV4-1; CDR3aa: CARSRPGQGPSGNTIYF
v_gene: TRBV28; CDR3aa: CASSPGIASDEQYF
v_gene: TRBV19; CDR3aa: CASSVGTGTSYEQYF
v_gene: TRBV7-8; CDR3aa: CASSFSGSGANVLTF
v_gene: TRBV7-3; CDR3aa: CASSADSFYEQYF
v_gene: TRBV27; CDR3aa: CASSFRLAGMYTGELFF
v_gene: TRBV5-1; CDR3aa: CASSFTTYNEQFF
v_gene: TRBV7-2; CDR3aa: CASSSRMATNEKLFF
v_gene: TRBV11-1; CDR3aa: CASSHRSGIEAFF
v_gene: TRBV7-3; CDR3aa: CASSSWTGATGELFF
v_gene: TRBV28; CDR3aa: CASISGGTERPQHF
v_gene: TRBV2; CDR3aa: CASKGTSGYNEQFF
v_gene: TRBV7-7; CDR3aa: CASSLDGGEQFF
v_gene: TRBV28; CDR3aa: CASRRTRSREQYF
v_gene: TRBV7-2; CDR3aa: CASSSLAGAPNEQFF
v_gene: TRBV19; CDR3aa: CASSSYGYTF
v_gene: TRBV27; CDR3aa: CASRRGVLNEKLFF
v_gene: TRBV19; CDR3aa: CASSLSGQGRYEQYF
v_gene: TRBV3-1/TRBV3-2; CDR3aa: CASSQGDIPTNYGYTF
v_gene: TRBV7-6; CDR3aa: CASSRGGRDEQYF
v_gene: TRBV30; CDR3aa: CAPVGLRSRETQYF
v_gene: TRBV4-2; CDR3aa: CASSQAARKEQFF
v_gene: TRBV5-6; CDR3aa: CASSQGNYGYTF
v_gene: TRBV9; CDR3aa: CASSVAGGWDTGELFF
v_gene: TRBV10-3; CDR3aa: CAISEPGQGNTGELFF